The 22 T cell receptor beta chains reported below all come from one sample, sequenced in a study of human T cells and chemical hapten exposure. One entry per CDR3 protein results from TCRdb running MiXCR on the 5' RACE reads. Among 81,000 or so distinct CDR3 sequences, more than 7% were seen once, and the ten largest hold 2% to 2.5%. Someone pulled total RNA out of unfractionated whole blood. These receptors were taken from a male donor in good health.

At least ten counts were recorded for this clonotype. The genes are TRBV6-6 and TRBJ2-7, with TRBD1 matching over 7 bases. Germline CDR1 MNHNY, CDR2 SVGAGI (reference sequence). The length of the CDR3 is 12 residues. J lost 5 bases, V lost 7 bases, and 5 bases had no gene match. The CDR3 sequence: CASKTGSDEQYF. The CDR3 DNA reads as TGTGCCAGCAAGACAGGGAGCGACGAGCAGTACTTC.

Many counts were recorded for this clonotype. This chain connects TRBV7-2 to TRBJ2-4; 7 bases are a match to TRBD1. CDR3 length equals 14 residues. J gave up 7 bases and V 1 base, and 4 bases lay outside the gene matches. Germline values: CDR1 SGHTA, CDR2 FQGNSA. The CDR3 DNA reads TGTGCCAGCAGCTTAGGTCAGGGGGTGAACATTCAGTACTTC. The encoded protein is CASSLGQGVNIQYF. The whole variable domain, filled in from reference TRBV7-2 and TRBJ2-4, reads GAGVSQSPSNKVTEKGKDVELRCDPISGHTALYWYRQSLGQGLEFLIYFQGNSAPDKSGLPSDRFSAERTGGSVSTLTIQRTQQEDSAVYLCASSLGQGVNIQYFGAGTRLSVL.

This clonotype was counted ten times or more. This sequence joins TRBV20-1 and TRBJ2-7; 7 positions agree with TRBD1. CDR3 size: 14 residues. Germline lookup yields CDR1 DFQATT and CDR2 SNEGSKA (reference sequence). Trimming took 1 base from V and 3 from J; bases not matched to a gene: 6. CDR3 nucleotide sequence: TGCAGTGCTAGAGTCTACGGGACAGTCTACGAGCAGTACTTC. Its protein is CSARVYGTVYEQYF.

The rearrangement links TRBV29-1 to TRBJ1-2, with D possibly matching TRBD1 (6 bases). CDR1 SQVTM and CDR2 ANQGSEA come from the germline V gene. Trimming took 5 bases from V and 6 from J, leaving 10 bases between them. The length of the CDR3 is 11 residues. CDR3 residues: CSVRGRDGYTF. CDR3 nucleotide sequence: TGCAGCGTTCGGGGGCGAGATGGCTACACCTTC.

In its sample, this clonotype was seen a few times. The chain employs TRBV12-3 or TRBV12-4 and TRBJ2-1; no definite D call. V was shortened by 7 bases and J by 5 bases, with 18 bases between the two germline ends. The CDR3 runs 15 residues. CDR3: CASNPSSGTDNEQFF. DNA for the CDR3: TGTGCCAGCAACCCGTCCTCGGGTACCGACAATGAGCAGTTCTTC.

The chain recombines TRBV13 with TRBJ2-7, with 8 bases lining up with TRBD1. V lost 3 bases to trimming and J lost 3 bases; unmatched junction nucleotides: 4. Germline values: CDR1 PRHDT, CDR2 FYEKMQ (reference sequence). There are 14 residues in the CDR3. DNA for the CDR3: TGTGCCAGCAGCTTGGACAGGGAGGACTACGAGCAGTACTTC. Amino acids: CASSLDREDYEQYF.

A few counts support this clonotype. The V gene is TRBV5-1, the J gene TRBJ2-7, with TRBD1 matching over 12 bases. From germline, CDR1 is SGHRS and CDR2 YFSETQ. V was pared by 0 bases and J by 6 bases, with 4 bases of the junction left unmatched. There are 15 residues in the CDR3. CDR3 nucleotides: TGCGCCAGCAGCTTGGAGGGGACAGGGGGCTTCGAGCAGTACTTC. Its translation: CASSLEGTGGFEQYF. Filled out from reference TRBV5-1 and TRBJ2-7, the complete variable domain reads KAGVTQTPRYLIKTRGQQVTLSCSPISGHRSVSWYQQTPGQGLQFLFEYFSETQRNKGNFPGRFSGRQFSNSRSEMNVSTLELGDSALYLCASSLEGTGGFEQYFGPGTRLTVT.

This chain links TRBV6-2 or TRBV6-3 with TRBJ2-7, with D unresolved. The CDR3 consists of 12 residues. Germline lookup yields CDR1 MNHEY and CDR2 SVGEGT. The V end was cut by 2 bases, the J end by 3 bases, with 5 bases between. The CDR3 coding sequence is TGTGCCAGCAGTTACGGGGTCTACGAGCAGTACTTC. The encoded protein is CASSYGVYEQYF.

The chain carries TRBV20-1 and TRBJ1-5, with D possibly TRBD1 on 6 matching bases. The CDR3 contains 15 residues. Germline V lookup: CDR1 DFQATT, CDR2 SNEGSKA (reference sequence). The ends were cut back, 4 bases at V and 4 bases at J, with 17 bases in the middle. CDR3 sequence reads: CSANLVAGENQPQHF. Here the CDR3 DNA reads TGCAGTGCTAACCTCGTGGCAGGGGAAAATCAGCCCCAGCATTTT.

This clonotype was picked up many times. V gene TRBV27 combines with J gene TRBJ2-7, with D maybe TRBD2 (5 bases). The CDR3 consists of 15 residues. Trimming shortened V by 2 bases and J by 4 bases, and 15 bases separated the two germline ends. Germline loops: CDR1 MNHEY, CDR2 SMNVEV (reference sequence). The CDR3 loop is CASSLNLHGVYEQYF. The CDR3 bases are TGTGCCAGCAGTTTAAACCTACACGGGGTGTACGAGCAGTACTTC.

This clonotype has a count of ten or more. CDR3 loop: CASSSGSGQSYEQYF. DNA for the CDR3: TGTGCCAGTAGTAGTGGCTCGGGACAGTCCTACGAGCAGTACTTC. This chain links TRBV19 with TRBJ2-7; 7 bases align to TRBD1. The CDR3 is made up of 15 amino acids. CDR1 LNHDA and CDR2 SQIVND come from the germline V gene (reference sequence). V lost 4 bases, J lost 1 base, and 7 bases stayed unmatched.

The chain joins TRBV6-5 to TRBJ1-5, with TRBD1 matching over 7 bases. The V gene end was trimmed by 6 bases and the J gene end by 3 bases; junction bases not matched to a gene: 11. This CDR3 has 16 amino acids. Germline CDR1 reads MNHEY; CDR2 reads SVGAGI. As DNA, the CDR3 is TGTGCCAGCAGCCGACAGGGCAGGGGGACCAATCAGCCCCAGCATTTT. Amino acid sequence: CASSRQGRGTNQPQHF.

This clonotype was seen more than once but under ten times. This chain uses TRBV15 with TRBJ1-2; D not resolved. Deletions cut 0 bases from V and 5 bases from J, with 13 bases between. The length of the CDR3 is 15 residues. The V gene's germline CDR1 is LNHNV and CDR2 YYDKDF (reference sequence). The CDR3 is CATSRDRERTYGYTF. CDR3 nucleotide sequence: TGTGCCACCAGCAGAGATCGGGAGAGGACTTATGGCTACACCTTC.

This clonotype appeared a few times. This chain joins TRBV12-3 or TRBV12-4 and TRBJ1-5; maybe TRBD1 (5 bases). V was trimmed by 2 bases and J by 9 bases, leaving 17 bases between them. The CDR3 runs to 15 residues. CDR3 residues: CASSLRQGRPSPQHF. The CDR3 nucleotides read TGTGCCAGCAGTTTAAGGCAGGGAAGGCCCTCGCCCCAGCATTTT.

This chain links TRBV30 with TRBJ2-3; 8 bases map to TRBD2. The ends lost 2 bases at V and 2 bases at J; junction bases unmatched: 9. CDR3 size: 16 residues. CDR1 GTSNPN and CDR2 SVGIG come from the germline V gene (reference sequence). The CDR3 spells CAWSISTSVYTDTQYF. The CDR3 nucleotides are TGTGCCTGGAGTATCTCGACTAGCGTTTACACAGATACGCAGTATTTT.

This clonotype was seen a handful of times. This chain links TRBV20-1 with TRBJ2-3; 10 positions match TRBD2. Trimming took 3 bases from V and 4 from J; bases not matched to a gene: 7. The CDR3 length is 15 residues. The germline gives CDR1 DFQATT, CDR2 SNEGSKA (reference sequence). The CDR3 protein is CSARGLAGASDTQYF. In DNA, the CDR3 is TGCAGTGCTAGGGGTCTAGCGGGGGCCTCAGATACGCAGTATTTT.

This chain links TRBV14 with TRBJ2-1; tentative D call: TRBD1 (6 bases). The CDR3 spans 17 residues. V was clipped by 1 base and J by 0 bases, with 13 bases between them. Germline lookup yields CDR1 SGHDN and CDR2 FVKESK. The CDR3 loop reads CASSQGTAYSSYNEQFF. CDR3 sequence (DNA): TGTGCCAGCAGCCAAGGGACAGCTTACAGCTCCTACAATGAGCAGTTCTTC.

This clonotype has at least ten counts. This rearrangement joins TRBV27 to TRBJ2-2; D may be TRBD1 (6 bases). The germline gives CDR1 MNHEY, CDR2 SMNVEV (reference sequence). The CDR3 has 14 amino acids. Trimming stripped 6 bases from V and 8 bases from J, with 16 bases between. The CDR3 region has the DNA TGTGCCAGCAGCTTGGCAGGGGTTCCTGGGGAGCTGTTTTTT. Amino acids: CASSLAGVPGELFF.

At least ten counts were recorded for this clonotype. The chain has TRBV29-1 and TRBJ1-1, with a weak D call TRBD1 (6 bases). V lost 0 bases, J lost 4 bases, and 24 bases lay in between. Looked up from germline, CDR1 is SQVTM and CDR2 is ANQGSEA. The length of the CDR3 is 18 residues. The CDR3 region is CSVEDLRAGEMLSTEAFF. CDR3 bases: TGCAGCGTTGAAGATCTTAGGGCAGGGGAGATGCTTAGCACTGAAGCTTTCTTT.

The table lists this clonotype with many counts. The chain is built from TRBV11-2 and TRBJ1-2; TRBD1 might be the D (6 bases). The CDR3 extends over 13 amino acids. The V and J ends lost 0 bases and 4 bases respectively, with 6 bases between them. Looked up from germline, CDR1 is SGHAT and CDR2 is FQNNGV. The CDR3 DNA reads as TGTGCCAGCAGCTTAGAACAGGGCTATGGCTACACCTTC. Translating it yields CASSLEQGYGYTF.

The V call is TRBV7-9, the J call TRBJ2-5; no reliable D call. The V gene's germline CDR1 is SEHNR and CDR2 FQNEAQ (reference sequence). This CDR3 contains 13 residues. Trimming took 5 bases from V and 5 from J, leaving 12 bases between them. DNA of the CDR3: TGTGCCAGCAGCATAACAGAGGAGGAGACCCAGTACTTC. Protein: CASSITEEETQYF.

This clonotype has a count of ten or more. The chain links TRBV10-3 to TRBJ1-1; a weak D match, TRBD1 (5 bases). Germline-derived CDR1 and CDR2 are ENHRY and SYGVKD. This CDR3 region has 15 residues. With 3 bases removed from V and 1 base from J, the gap between germline ends came to 12 bases. CDR3 sequence (DNA): TGTGCCATCAGTGAAGACAGAAATAGGAACACTGAAGCTTTCTTT. It translates to CAISEDRNRNTEAFF.